The clone carrying this T cell receptor beta chain was observed at least ten times. CDR3 length equals 14 residues. CDR1 is SNHLY and CDR2 is FYNNEI in the germline V gene. Trimming removed 2 bases at V and 8 bases at J, with 12 bases between. The sample belongs to a study of CD8+CD57+ T cells in acquired aplastic anemia. Both TCR beta VDJ combination and CDR3 sequence profiling were carried out. Genomic DNA was the template for this profiling. TCRdb recomputed calls from the reads with MiXCR, one row per CDR3 protein. This sample has 400,000 to 450,000 distinct CDR3 sequences; around 68% occur once, and the top ten carry 3.5% to 4.5%.

This sequence joins TRBV2 and TRBJ1-4, with D uncertain. The sample consisted of sorted CD4+, CD8+, or CD8+CD57+ T cells (not recorded which) from PBMCs. This receptor was obtained from a human donor in good health, serving as a control. The CDR3 here is CASSEPRAQEKLFF. As DNA, the CDR3 is TGTGCCAGCAGTGAACCTAGGGCTCAGGAAAAACTGTTTTTT.